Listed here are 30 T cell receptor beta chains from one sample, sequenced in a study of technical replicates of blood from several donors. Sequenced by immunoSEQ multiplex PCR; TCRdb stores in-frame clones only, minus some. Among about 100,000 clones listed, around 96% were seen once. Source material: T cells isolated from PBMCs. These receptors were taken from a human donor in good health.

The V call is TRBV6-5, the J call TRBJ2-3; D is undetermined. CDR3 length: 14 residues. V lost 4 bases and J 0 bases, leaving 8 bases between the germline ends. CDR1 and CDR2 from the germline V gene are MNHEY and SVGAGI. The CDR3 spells CASSWSTSTDTQYF. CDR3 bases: TGTGCCAGCAGTTGGTCGACTAGCACAGATACGCAGTATTTT.

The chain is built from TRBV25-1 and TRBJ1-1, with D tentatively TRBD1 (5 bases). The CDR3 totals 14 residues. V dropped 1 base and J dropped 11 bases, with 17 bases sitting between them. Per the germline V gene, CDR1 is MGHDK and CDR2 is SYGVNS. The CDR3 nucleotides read TGTGCCAGCAGTGAATCGGGGGGAACGCGTGATGCTTTCTTT. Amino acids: CASSESGGTRDAFF.

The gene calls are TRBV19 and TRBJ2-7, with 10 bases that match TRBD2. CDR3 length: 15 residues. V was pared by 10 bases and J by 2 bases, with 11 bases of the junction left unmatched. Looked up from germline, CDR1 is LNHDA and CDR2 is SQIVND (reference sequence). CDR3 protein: CATSLGTSDTYEQYF. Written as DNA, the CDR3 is TGTGCCACCAGCCTCGGGACTAGCGATACCTACGAGCAGTACTTC.

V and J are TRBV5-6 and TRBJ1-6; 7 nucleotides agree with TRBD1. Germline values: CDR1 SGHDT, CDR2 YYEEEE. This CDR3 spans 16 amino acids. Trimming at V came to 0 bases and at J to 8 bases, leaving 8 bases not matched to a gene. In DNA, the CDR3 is TGTGCCAGCAGCTTGGTGACAGGGCTAGGCGATTCACCCCTCCACTTT. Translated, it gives CASSLVTGLGDSPLHF.

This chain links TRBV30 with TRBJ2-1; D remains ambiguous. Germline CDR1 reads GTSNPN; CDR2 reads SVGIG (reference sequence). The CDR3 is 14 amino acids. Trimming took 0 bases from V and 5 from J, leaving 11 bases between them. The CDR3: CAWSVNRLHNEQFF. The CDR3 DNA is TGTGCCTGGAGTGTAAATCGACTCCACAATGAGCAGTTCTTC.

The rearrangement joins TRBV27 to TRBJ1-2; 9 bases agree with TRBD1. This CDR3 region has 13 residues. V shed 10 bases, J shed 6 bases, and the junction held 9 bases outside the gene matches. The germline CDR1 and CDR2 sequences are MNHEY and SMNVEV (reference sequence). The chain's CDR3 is CATQGAPGHGYTF. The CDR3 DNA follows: TGTGCCACACAGGGGGCGCCGGGGCATGGCTACACCTTC.

CDR3 sequence: CASSPLNTGELFF. The CDR3, as DNA: TGTGCCAGCTCACCCTTGAACACCGGGGAGCTGTTTTTT. The chain carries TRBV18 and TRBJ2-2; D remains unclear. Germline-derived CDR1 and CDR2 are KGHSH and LQKENI. The CDR3 loop spans 13 amino acids. V gave up 3 bases and J gave up 1 base, with 3 bases separating them.

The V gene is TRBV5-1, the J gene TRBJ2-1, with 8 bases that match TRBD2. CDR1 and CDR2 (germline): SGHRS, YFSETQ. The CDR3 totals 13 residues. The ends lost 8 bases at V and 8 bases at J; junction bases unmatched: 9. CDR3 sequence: CASSGTSVDEQFF. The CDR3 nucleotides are TGCGCCAGTTCCGGGACTAGTGTCGATGAGCAGTTCTTC.

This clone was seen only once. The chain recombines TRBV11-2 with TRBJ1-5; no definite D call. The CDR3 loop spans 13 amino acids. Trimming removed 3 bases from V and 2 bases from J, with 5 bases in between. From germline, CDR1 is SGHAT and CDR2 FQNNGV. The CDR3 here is CASSLGRNQPQHF. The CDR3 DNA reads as TGTGCCAGCAGCTTGGGCCGCAATCAGCCCCAGCATTTT.

CDR3 DNA sequence: TGTGCCAGCAGCCCTCTGGGACAGCCGGGGGGCTACACCTTC. This translates into CASSPLGQPGGYTF. J is TRBJ1-2 and V is TRBV28; 7 bases line up with TRBD1. The CDR3 is 14 amino acids. V shed 6 bases and J 8 bases; nucleotides not matched to a gene: 12. Germline V gene lookup returns CDR1 MDHEN and CDR2 SYDVKM.

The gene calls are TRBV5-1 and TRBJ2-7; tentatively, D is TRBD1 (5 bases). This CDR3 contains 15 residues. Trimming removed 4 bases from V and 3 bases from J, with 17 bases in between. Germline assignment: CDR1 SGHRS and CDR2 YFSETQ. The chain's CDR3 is CASSPSGLGDYEQYF. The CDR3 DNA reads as TGCGCCAGCAGCCCCTCGGGCCTAGGGGACTACGAGCAGTACTTC.

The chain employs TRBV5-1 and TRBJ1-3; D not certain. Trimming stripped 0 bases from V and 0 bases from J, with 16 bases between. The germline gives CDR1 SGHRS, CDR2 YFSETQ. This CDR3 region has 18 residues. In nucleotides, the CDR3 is TGCGCCAGCAGCTTGGGCCAAGGGAGCGCCTTCTCTGGAAACACCATATATTTT. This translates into CASSLGQGSAFSGNTIYF.

CDR3 DNA: TGTGCCAGCAGCCTGAGACAGGGTAGGGGGTACTATGGCTACACCTTC. Its protein is CASSLRQGRGYYGYTF. The chain is built from TRBV5-4 and TRBJ1-2, with 7 bases that match TRBD1. V lost 4 bases and J lost 3; bases outside the gene matches: 12. Germline V gives CDR1 SGHNT, CDR2 YYREEE (reference sequence). CDR3 size: 16 residues. The entire variable domain, with the rest obtained from reference TRBV5-4 and TRBJ1-2, is as follows: ETGVTQSPTHLIKTRGQQVTLRCSSQSGHNTVSWYQQALGQGPQFIFQYYREEENGRGNFPPRFSGLQFPNYSSELNVNALELDDSALYLCASSLRQGRGYYGYTFGSGTRLTVV.

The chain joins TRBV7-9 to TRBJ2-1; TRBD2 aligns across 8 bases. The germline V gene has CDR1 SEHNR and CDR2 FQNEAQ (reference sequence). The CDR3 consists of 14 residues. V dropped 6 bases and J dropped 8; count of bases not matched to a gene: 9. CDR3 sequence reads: CASSIAGRGDEQFF. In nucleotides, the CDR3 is TGTGCCAGCAGTATAGCGGGAAGGGGGGATGAGCAGTTCTTC.

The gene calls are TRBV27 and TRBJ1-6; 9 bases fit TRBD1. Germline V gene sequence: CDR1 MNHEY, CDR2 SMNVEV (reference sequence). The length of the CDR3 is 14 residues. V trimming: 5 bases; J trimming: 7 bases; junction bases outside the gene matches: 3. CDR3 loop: CASSLGTGNSPLHF. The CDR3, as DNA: TGTGCCAGCAGTCTCGGGACAGGGAATTCACCCCTCCACTTT.

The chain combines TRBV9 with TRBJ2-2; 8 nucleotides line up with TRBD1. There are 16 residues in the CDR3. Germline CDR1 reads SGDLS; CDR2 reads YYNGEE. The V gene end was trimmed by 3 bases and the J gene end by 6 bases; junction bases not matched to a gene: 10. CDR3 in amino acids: CASSAQPGQGAGELFF. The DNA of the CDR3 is TGTGCCAGCAGCGCCCAACCCGGACAGGGAGCCGGGGAGCTGTTTTTT.

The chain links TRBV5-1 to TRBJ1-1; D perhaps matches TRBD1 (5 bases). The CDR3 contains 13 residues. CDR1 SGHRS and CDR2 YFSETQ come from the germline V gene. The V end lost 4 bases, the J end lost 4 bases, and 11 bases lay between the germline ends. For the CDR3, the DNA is TGCGCCAGCAGCGTGGACGGGGGCACTGAAGCTTTCTTT. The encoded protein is CASSVDGGTEAFF.

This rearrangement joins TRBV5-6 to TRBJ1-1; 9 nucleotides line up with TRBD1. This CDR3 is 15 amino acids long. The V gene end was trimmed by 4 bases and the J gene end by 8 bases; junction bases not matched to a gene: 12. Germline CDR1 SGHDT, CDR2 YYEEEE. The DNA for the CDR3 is TGTGCCAGCAGCCGAGGGCGGACAGGGGAGAGGGAAGCTTTCTTT. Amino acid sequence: CASSRGRTGEREAFF.

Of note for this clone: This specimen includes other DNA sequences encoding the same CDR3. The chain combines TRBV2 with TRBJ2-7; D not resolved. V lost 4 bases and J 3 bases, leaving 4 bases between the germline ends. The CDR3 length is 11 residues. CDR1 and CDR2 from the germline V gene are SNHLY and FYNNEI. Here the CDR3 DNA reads TGTGCCAGCAGTGCGGGCTACGAGCAGTACTTC. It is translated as CASSAGYEQYF.

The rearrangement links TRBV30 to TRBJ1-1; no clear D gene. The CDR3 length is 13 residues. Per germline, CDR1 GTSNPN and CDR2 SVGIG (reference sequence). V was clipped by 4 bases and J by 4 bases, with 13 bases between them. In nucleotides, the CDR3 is TGTGCCTGGACTCGGCGGGAGGGCACTGAAGCTTTCTTT. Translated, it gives CAWTRREGTEAFF.

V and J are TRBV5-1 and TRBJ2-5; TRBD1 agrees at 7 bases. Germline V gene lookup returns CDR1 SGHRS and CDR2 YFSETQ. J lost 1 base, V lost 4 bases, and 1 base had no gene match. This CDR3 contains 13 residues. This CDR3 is CASSRDSQETQYF. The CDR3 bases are TGCGCCAGCAGCCGGGACAGCCAAGAGACCCAGTACTTC.

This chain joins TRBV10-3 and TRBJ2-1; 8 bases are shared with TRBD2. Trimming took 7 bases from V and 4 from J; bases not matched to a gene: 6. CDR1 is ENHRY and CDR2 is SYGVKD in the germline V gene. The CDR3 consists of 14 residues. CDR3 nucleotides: TGTGCCATCATGACTAGCGATGGATACAATGAGCAGTTCTTC. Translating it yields CAIMTSDGYNEQFF.

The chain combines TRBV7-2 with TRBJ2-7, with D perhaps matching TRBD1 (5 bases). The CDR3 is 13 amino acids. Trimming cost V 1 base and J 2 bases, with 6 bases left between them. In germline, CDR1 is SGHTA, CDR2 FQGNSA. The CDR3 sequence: CASSLEGPYEQYF. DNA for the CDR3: TGTGCCAGCAGCTTAGAGGGGCCCTACGAGCAGTACTTC.

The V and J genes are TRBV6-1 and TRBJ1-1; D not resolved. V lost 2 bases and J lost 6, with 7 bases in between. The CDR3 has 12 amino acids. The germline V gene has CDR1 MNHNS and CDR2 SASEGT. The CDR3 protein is CASSENTPEAFF. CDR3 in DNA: TGTGCCAGCAGTGAAAATACTCCTGAAGCTTTCTTT.

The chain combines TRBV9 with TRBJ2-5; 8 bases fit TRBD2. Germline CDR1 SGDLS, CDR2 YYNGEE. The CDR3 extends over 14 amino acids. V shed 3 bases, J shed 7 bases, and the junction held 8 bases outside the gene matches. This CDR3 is CASSERTSYATQYF. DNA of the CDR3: TGTGCCAGCAGCGAGAGGACTAGCTACGCGACCCAGTACTTC.

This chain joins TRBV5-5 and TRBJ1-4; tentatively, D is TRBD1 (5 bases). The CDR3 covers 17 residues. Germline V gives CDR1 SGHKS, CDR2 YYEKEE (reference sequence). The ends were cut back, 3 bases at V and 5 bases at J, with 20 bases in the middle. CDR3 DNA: TGTGCCAGCAGCTCCTTAACCTGGGGGGTCGAAAATGAAAAACTGTTTTTT. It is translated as CASSSLTWGVENEKLFF.

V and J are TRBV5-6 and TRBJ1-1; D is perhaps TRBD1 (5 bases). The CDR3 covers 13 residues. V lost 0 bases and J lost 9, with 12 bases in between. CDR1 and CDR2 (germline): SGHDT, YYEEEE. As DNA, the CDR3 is TGTGCCAGCAGCTTGGAGGGGCTGTCACAAGCTTTCTTT. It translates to CASSLEGLSQAFF.

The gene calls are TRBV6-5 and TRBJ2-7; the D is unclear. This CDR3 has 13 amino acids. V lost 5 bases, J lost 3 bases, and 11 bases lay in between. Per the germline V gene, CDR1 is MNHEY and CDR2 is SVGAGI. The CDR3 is CASSETHSYEQYF. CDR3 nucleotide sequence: TGTGCCAGCAGTGAAACCCACAGCTACGAGCAGTACTTC.

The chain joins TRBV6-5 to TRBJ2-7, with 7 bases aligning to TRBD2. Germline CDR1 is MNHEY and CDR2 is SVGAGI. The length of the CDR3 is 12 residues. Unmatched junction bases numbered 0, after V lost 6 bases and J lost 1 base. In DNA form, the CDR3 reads TGTGCCAGCAGCGGGAGGTCCTACGAGCAGTACTTC. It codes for CASSGRSYEQYF.

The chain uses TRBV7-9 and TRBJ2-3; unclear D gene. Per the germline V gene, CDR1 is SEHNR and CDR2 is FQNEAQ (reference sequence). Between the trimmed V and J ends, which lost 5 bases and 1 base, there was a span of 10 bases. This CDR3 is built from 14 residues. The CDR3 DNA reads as TGTGCCAGCAGCCCTTTCACAGGCACAGATACGCAGTATTTT. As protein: CASSPFTGTDTQYF.